This T cell receptor beta chain was recorded in a study of identical twins. Study-level points and caveats: Twin-shared out-of-frame alpha sequences showed excess low generation probability. There is a chance that invariant MAIT and iNKT cells partially muddied zero-insertion analyses.

One entry per CDR3 protein, called by TCRdb with MiXCR from the 5' RACE reads. The table has 700,000 or so distinct CDR3 sequences, about 20% seen once; the top ten hold about 4.5%. Trimming left V 8 bases short and J 1 base short, with 19 bases between. This CDR3 has 16 amino acids. CDR1 and CDR2 from the germline V gene are MDHEN and SYDVKM. This clonotype was recorded only once. The antigen remains unidentified. The sample was also reused in another study, on T cells expressing NK-cell markers. From that paper: Eight donors were sequenced, of whom seven were HCMV-seropositive, while the remaining one was HCMV-seronegative.

The rearrangement joins TRBV28 to TRBJ2-3; D may be TRBD2 (6 bases). The sequence derives from a woman between 18 and 29 years old in good health. Specimen: PBMCs. CDR3 in DNA: TGTGCCAGCGGCCCCCCGGGCGGCGGGGGCACAGATACGCAGTATTTT. It is translated as CASGPPGGGGTDTQYF.